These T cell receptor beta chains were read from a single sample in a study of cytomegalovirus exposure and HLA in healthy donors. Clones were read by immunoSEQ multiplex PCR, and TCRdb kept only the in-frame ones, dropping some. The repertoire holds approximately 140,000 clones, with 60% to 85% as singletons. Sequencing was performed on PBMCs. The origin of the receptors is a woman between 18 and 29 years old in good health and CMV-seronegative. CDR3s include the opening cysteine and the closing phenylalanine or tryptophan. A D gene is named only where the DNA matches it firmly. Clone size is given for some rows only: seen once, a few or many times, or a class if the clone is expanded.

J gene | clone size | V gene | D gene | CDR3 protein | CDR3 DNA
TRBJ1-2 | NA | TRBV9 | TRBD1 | CASSVGQGIGYTF | TGTGCCAGCAGCGTAGGACAGGGAATTGGCTACACCTTC
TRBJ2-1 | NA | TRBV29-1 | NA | CSVQGSSYNEQFF | TGCAGCGTTCAGGGTAGCTCCTACAATGAGCAGTTCTTC
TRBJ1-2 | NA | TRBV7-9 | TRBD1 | CASSAGTGYGYTF | TGTGCCAGCAGCGCCGGGACAGGCTATGGCTACACCTTC
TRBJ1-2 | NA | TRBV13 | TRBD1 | CATTCGQGHGYTF | TGTGCCACCACCTGCGGACAGGGGCATGGCTACACCTTC
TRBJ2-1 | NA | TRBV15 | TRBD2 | CATSATRLAGINEQFF | TGTGCCACCAGCGCAACCCGACTAGCGGGCATCAATGAGCAGTTCTTC
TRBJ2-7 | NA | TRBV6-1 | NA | CASRVASSYEQYF | TGTGCCAGCAGGGTAGCGAGCTCCTACGAGCAGTACTTC
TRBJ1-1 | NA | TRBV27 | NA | CASSSAGQAEAFF | TGTGCCAGCAGTTCCGCGGGGCAGGCTGAAGCTTTCTTT
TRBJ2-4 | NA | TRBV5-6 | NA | CASSLGNSYAKNIQYF | TGTGCCAGCAGCTTGGGTAACAGCTATGCCAAAAACATTCAGTACTTC
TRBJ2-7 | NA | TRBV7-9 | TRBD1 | CASSPTGDYEQYF | TGTGCCAGCAGCCCTACAGGGGACTACGAGCAGTACTTC
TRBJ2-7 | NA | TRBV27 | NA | CASRSPPGNEQYF | TGTGCCAGCAGATCCCCGCCAGGCAACGAGCAGTACTTC
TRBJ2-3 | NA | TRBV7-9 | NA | CASQKTDTQYF | TGTGCCAGCCAGAAGACAGATACGCAGTATTTT
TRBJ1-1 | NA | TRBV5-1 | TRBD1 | CASRATGSVSTEAFF | TGCGCCAGCAGGGCGACAGGGTCGGTGAGCACTGAAGCTTTCTTT
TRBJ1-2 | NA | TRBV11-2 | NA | CASTSGTSYGYTF | TGTGCCAGCACCTCCGGGACATCCTATGGCTACACCTTC
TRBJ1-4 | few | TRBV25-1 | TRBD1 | CASSELDRTNEKLFF | TGTGCCAGCAGTGAATTGGACAGGACAAATGAAAAACTGTTTTTT
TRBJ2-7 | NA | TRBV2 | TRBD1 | CASSGTGFYEQYF | TGTGCCAGCAGCGGGACAGGGTTCTACGAGCAGTACTTC
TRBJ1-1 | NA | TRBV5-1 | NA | CASSSQENTEAFF | TGCGCCAGCAGCTCACAGGAGAACACTGAAGCTTTCTTT
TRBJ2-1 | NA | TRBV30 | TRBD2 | CAWIKAGGFREQFF | TGTGCCTGGATCAAGGCGGGAGGCTTTCGGGAGCAGTTCTTC
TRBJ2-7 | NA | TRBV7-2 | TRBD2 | CASSPSRLAGWYEQYF | TGTGCCAGCAGCCCGTCCAGACTAGCGGGATGGTACGAGCAGTACTTC
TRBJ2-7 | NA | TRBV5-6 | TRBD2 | CASSSLSISGISYEQYF | TGTGCCAGCAGTTCCCTGAGTATTAGCGGGATCTCCTACGAGCAGTACTTC
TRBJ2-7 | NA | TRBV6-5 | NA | CASSPQGPYEQYF | TGTGCCAGCAGTCCTCAGGGTCCCTACGAGCAGTACTTC
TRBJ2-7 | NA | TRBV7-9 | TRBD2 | CAGRRLASYEQYF | TGTGCCGGTCGTCGACTAGCCTCCTACGAGCAGTACTTC
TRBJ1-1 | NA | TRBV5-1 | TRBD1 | CASSYSLRGQNEAFF | TGCGCCAGCAGTTATTCCCTCAGGGGGCAGAATGAAGCTTTCTTT
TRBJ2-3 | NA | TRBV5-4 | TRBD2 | CASSLAPSGSGTDTQYF | TGTGCCAGCAGCTTGGCCCCTAGCGGGAGCGGCACAGATACGCAGTATTTT
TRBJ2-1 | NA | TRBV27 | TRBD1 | CASSSHRGYRGNEQFF | TGTGCCAGCAGTTCACACAGGGGATATAGAGGGAATGAGCAGTTCTTC
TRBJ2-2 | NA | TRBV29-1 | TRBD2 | CSVGGLAGVTGELFF | TGCAGCGTTGGGGGGTTAGCGGGAGTCACCGGGGAGCTGTTTTTT
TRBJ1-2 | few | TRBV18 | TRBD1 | CASSLTDGTANYGYTF | TGTGCCAGCTCACTTACTGATGGGACAGCTAACTATGGCTACACCTTC
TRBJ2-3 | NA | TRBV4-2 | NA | CASSQQPLASEADTQYF | TGTGCCAGCAGCCAACAACCCTTGGCTAGTGAGGCAGATACGCAGTATTTT
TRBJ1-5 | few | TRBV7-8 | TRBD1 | CASSLVGGRGFNQPQHF | TGTGCCAGCAGCTTAGTAGGGGGCAGGGGGTTCAATCAGCCCCAGCATTTT
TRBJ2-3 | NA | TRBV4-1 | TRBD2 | CASSRGLAGARTDTQYF | TGCGCCAGCAGCCGAGGACTAGCGGGGGCTCGCACAGATACGCAGTATTTT
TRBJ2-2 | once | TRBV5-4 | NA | CASSPIGTGELFF | TGTGCCAGCAGCCCGATCGGGACCGGGGAGCTGTTTTTT
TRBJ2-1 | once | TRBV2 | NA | CASSPSPDTSNEQFF | TGTGCCAGCAGTCCCTCCCCCGACACCAGCAATGAGCAGTTCTTC
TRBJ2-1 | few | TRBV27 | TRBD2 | CASSLLLAGGTLKEFF | TGTGCCAGCAGTCTACTACTAGCGGGAGGCACTTTGAAGGAGTTCTTC
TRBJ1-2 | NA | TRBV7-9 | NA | CSSSSPSGRGKGYTF | TGTTCCAGCAGCTCTCCGTCCGGGCGCGGGAAGGGCTACACCTTC
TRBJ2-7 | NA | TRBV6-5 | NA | CASSYSEQGYEQYF | TGTGCCAGCAGTTACTCGGAACAGGGATACGAGCAGTACTTC
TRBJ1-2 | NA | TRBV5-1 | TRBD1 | CASSAGGAGDSGYTF | TGCGCCAGCAGCGCCGGCGGGGCAGGGGACAGTGGCTACACCTTC
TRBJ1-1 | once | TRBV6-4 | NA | CASSDSGRRAFF | TGTGCCAGCAGTGACTCAGGAAGGAGGGCTTTCTTT
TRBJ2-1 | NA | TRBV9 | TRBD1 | CASSVNRDRVFEQFF | TGTGCCAGCAGCGTCAACCGGGACAGGGTTTTTGAGCAGTTCTTC
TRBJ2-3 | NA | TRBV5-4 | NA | CASSFRSGTSTDTQYF | TGTGCCAGCAGCTTTAGGAGCGGTACTAGCACAGATACGCAGTATTTT
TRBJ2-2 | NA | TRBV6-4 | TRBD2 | CASRGLAGQSGGELFF | TGTGCCAGCAGAGGACTAGCGGGACAGAGTGGCGGGGAGCTGTTTTTT
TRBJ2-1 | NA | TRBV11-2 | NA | CASSLAGTDSFF | TGTGCCAGCAGCTTAGCAGGGACTGACTCATTCTTC
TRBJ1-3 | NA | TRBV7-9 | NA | CASSRATGPSGNTIYF | TGTGCCAGCAGCCGCGCCACAGGGCCCTCTGGAAACACCATATATTTT
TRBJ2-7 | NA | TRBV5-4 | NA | CASSLDGTPTYEQYF | TGTGCCAGCAGCTTGGACGGGACACCTACTTACGAGCAGTACTTC
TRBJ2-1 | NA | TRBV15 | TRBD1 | CATSRDYRGRGNEQFF | TGTGCCACCAGCAGAGACTACAGGGGACGAGGCAATGAGCAGTTCTTC
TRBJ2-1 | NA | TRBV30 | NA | CAWRGVAEQFF | TGTGCCTGGAGAGGAGTTGCTGAGCAGTTCTTC
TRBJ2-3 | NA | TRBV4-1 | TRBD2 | CASSQLAGGTDTQYF | TGCGCCAGCAGCCAATTAGCGGGAGGGACAGATACGCAGTATTTT
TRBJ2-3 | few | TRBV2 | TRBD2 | CASSELSAGGTDTQYF | TGTGCCAGCAGTGAACTCTCAGCGGGAGGCACAGATACGCAGTATTTT
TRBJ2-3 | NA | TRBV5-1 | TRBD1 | CASSLGTGWSLTDTQYF | TGCGCCAGCAGCTTGGGGACAGGATGGTCCCTCACAGATACGCAGTATTTT
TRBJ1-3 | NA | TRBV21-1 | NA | CASSTLGTDLSRNTIYF | TGTGCCAGCAGCACCCTGGGCACAGACCTTTCCCGAAACACCATATATTTT
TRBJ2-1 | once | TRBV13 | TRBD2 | CASSSSGPREQFF | TGTGCCAGCAGCTCTAGCGGGCCCCGAGAGCAGTTCTTC
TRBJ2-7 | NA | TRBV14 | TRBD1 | CASRAGTGDYEQYF | TGTGCCAGCAGGGCGGGGACAGGCGACTACGAGCAGTACTTC
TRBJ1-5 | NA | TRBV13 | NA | CASSRTRNQPQHF | TGTGCCAGCAGCAGGACTCGTAATCAGCCCCAGCATTTT
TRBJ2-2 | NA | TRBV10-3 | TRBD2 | CAISEVPGLAGRNTGELFF | TGTGCCATCAGTGAGGTTCCGGGACTAGCGGGCAGGAACACCGGGGAGCTGTTTTTT
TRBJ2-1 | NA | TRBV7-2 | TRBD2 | CASGLAGVNEQFF | TGTGCCAGCGGACTAGCGGGAGTTAATGAGCAGTTCTTC